The 17 T cell receptor beta chains given below trace back to one sample, sequenced in a study of cytomegalovirus exposure and HLA in healthy donors. The PCR employed 60 Vbeta primers together with 13 Jbeta primers. The data were produced by immunoSEQ multiplex PCR, yet TCRdb's version contains in-frame clones alone and is incomplete. The table lists around 250,000 clones, over 70% of them singletons. The sample was PBMCs. These receptors were taken from a woman aged 55-69 years in good health and CMV-seropositive.

The chain uses TRBV5-1 and TRBJ1-3, with 9 bases fitting TRBD1. The CDR3 loop spans 15 amino acids. From germline, CDR1 is SGHRS and CDR2 YFSETQ. The V gene end was trimmed by 0 bases and the J gene end by 3 bases; junction bases not matched to a gene: 1. In DNA, the CDR3 is TGCGCCAGCAGCTTGGGGACAGGGGTTGGAAACACCATATATTTT. Translated: CASSLGTGVGNTIYF.

The rearrangement uses TRBV5-3 and TRBJ1-5, with D maybe TRBD1 (6 bases). TRBV5-3 is assigned to the ORF class and has an uncertain function. Between the trimmed V and J ends, which lost 3 bases and 1 base, there was a span of 17 bases. The CDR3 runs to 17 residues. The CDR3 spells CARSWPLGRGSNQPQHF. CDR3 nucleotide sequence: TGTGCCAGAAGCTGGCCCCTTGGCAGGGGAAGCAATCAGCCCCAGCATTTT.

The rearrangement uses TRBV5-1 and TRBJ1-4; 7 bases match TRBD1. After removal of 4 bases from V and 8 bases from J, the junction contained 8 bases not matched to a gene. The CDR3 runs 14 residues. Germline-derived CDR1 and CDR2 are SGHRS and YFSETQ. The CDR3 reads CASSLQGIGEKLFF. The CDR3 DNA follows: TGCGCCAGCAGCCTACAGGGGATAGGCGAAAAACTGTTTTTT.

This chain links TRBV2 with TRBJ2-7; 10 nucleotides align to TRBD2. This CDR3 contains 13 residues. Germline lookup yields CDR1 SNHLY and CDR2 FYNNEI. After removal of 6 bases from V and 6 bases from J, the junction contained 5 bases not matched to a gene. The DNA of the CDR3 is TGTGCCAGCAGAGTACTAGCGGGGCGCGAGCAGTACTTC. This sequence encodes CASRVLAGREQYF.

This clone was seen only once. The CDR3 protein is CSVGEGTGAGNTIYF. Here the CDR3 DNA reads TGCAGCGTTGGGGAAGGAACAGGGGCCGGAAACACCATATATTTT. This chain connects TRBV29-1 to TRBJ1-3; 7 bases fit TRBD1. The V segment lost 4 bases and the J segment 4 bases; nucleotides outside the gene matches: 10. The CDR3 covers 15 residues. Germline-derived CDR1 and CDR2 are SQVTM and ANQGSEA.

This chain uses TRBV19 with TRBJ2-7, with D perhaps matching TRBD1 (5 bases). The V end lost 5 bases, the J end lost 2 bases, and 10 bases lay between the germline ends. The CDR3 sequence is 13 residues long. Per germline, CDR1 LNHDA and CDR2 SQIVND (reference sequence). CDR3 nucleotide sequence: TGTGCCAGTAGTCCCAGGGTGACCTACGAGCAGTACTTC. It yields the protein CASSPRVTYEQYF.

The chain links TRBV5-1 to TRBJ2-3; D perhaps matches TRBD1 (6 bases). CDR3 length equals 14 residues. Germline values: CDR1 SGHRS, CDR2 YFSETQ. The V end was cut by 4 bases, the J end by 5 bases, with 14 bases between. This CDR3 is CASSPGTYKDTQYF. CDR3 coding DNA: TGCGCCAGCAGCCCCGGGACATATAAAGATACGCAGTATTTT.

There are a few counts of this clone. This same CDR3 is encoded by further DNA sequences in the sample. This chain connects TRBV27 to TRBJ2-7; D is unresolved. Germline V gives CDR1 MNHEY, CDR2 SMNVEV (reference sequence). The CDR3 contains 14 residues. The V gene lost 3 bases and the J gene lost 0 bases, with 9 bases spanning the gap. CDR3 amino acids: CASSFSGSSYEQYF. CDR3 nucleotides: TGTGCCAGCAGTTTTTCGGGTAGCTCCTACGAGCAGTACTTC.

This clone showed up just a few times. The chain uses TRBV7-3 and TRBJ2-1; D uncertain. V lost 1 base and J lost 2, with 12 bases in between. CDR3 length: 16 amino acids. CDR1 is SGHTA, CDR2 FQGTGA, per germline. This CDR3 reads CASSLNLVFPYNEQFF. The CDR3 region has the DNA TGTGCCAGCAGCTTAAACCTAGTATTCCCCTACAATGAGCAGTTCTTC.

This rearrangement joins TRBV18 to TRBJ2-7, with TRBD1 matching 10 bases. Trimming at V came to 0 bases and at J to 5 bases, leaving 7 bases not matched to a gene. The CDR3 length is 16 residues. Germline CDR1 and CDR2: KGHSH and LQKENI. This CDR3 is CASSPPNRGQGNEQYF. The CDR3 DNA sequence: TGTGCCAGCTCACCACCGAATCGGGGACAGGGGAACGAGCAGTACTTC.

V gene TRBV5-1 combines with J gene TRBJ2-1; no firm D call. The germline V gene has CDR1 SGHRS and CDR2 YFSETQ. V gave up 2 bases and J gave up 2 bases, with 5 bases separating them. This CDR3 is 13 amino acids long. The CDR3 DNA sequence: TGCGCCAGCAGCTTCAGAACCTACAATGAGCAGTTCTTC. As protein: CASSFRTYNEQFF. The full variable domain, rest sourced from reference TRBV5-1 and TRBJ2-1, is KAGVTQTPRYLIKTRGQQVTLSCSPISGHRSVSWYQQTPGQGLQFLFEYFSETQRNKGNFPGRFSGRQFSNSRSEMNVSTLELGDSALYLCASSFRTYNEQFFGPGTRLTVL.

The chain is built from TRBV11-3 and TRBJ2-5; 7 bases are a match to TRBD1. The CDR3 loop spans 17 amino acids. The V and J ends lost 1 base and 1 base, in that order; junction bases with no gene match: 9. Per the germline V gene, CDR1 is SGHNT and CDR2 is YENEEA. CDR3 DNA sequence: TGTGCCAGCAGCTTAGGCCCCCAACAGGGGCCCCAAGAGACCCAGTACTTC. Translated: CASSLGPQQGPQETQYF.

This sequence joins TRBV2 and TRBJ2-5; 14 nucleotides match TRBD2. The length of the CDR3 is 16 residues. V shed 6 bases, J shed 5 bases, and the junction held 8 bases outside the gene matches. Germline CDR1 reads SNHLY; CDR2 reads FYNNEI. CDR3 amino acids: CASRRLAGGLQETQYF. The CDR3 region has the DNA TGTGCCAGCAGGAGACTAGCGGGAGGGCTTCAGGAGACCCAGTACTTC.

The chain employs TRBV6-6 and TRBJ2-5; 11 bases align to TRBD1. Germline V gives CDR1 MNHNY, CDR2 SVGAGI (reference sequence). V shed 2 bases and J 3 bases; nucleotides not matched to a gene: 5. The CDR3 spans 16 residues. CDR3 coding DNA: TGTGCCAGCAGTTACGTGGGGACAGGGGGAAAAGAGACCCAGTACTTC. Protein sequence: CASSYVGTGGKETQYF.

The chain uses TRBV6-5 and TRBJ1-4, with 9 positions matching TRBD1. In germline, CDR1 is MNHEY, CDR2 SVGAGI. The CDR3 is made up of 16 amino acids. V was clipped by 2 bases and J by 4 bases; unmatched bases: 5. CDR3 sequence: CASSYDRGGFNEKLFF. The CDR3 nucleotides read TGTGCCAGCAGTTACGACAGGGGGGGCTTTAATGAAAAACTGTTTTTT.

This chain uses TRBV6-6 with TRBJ2-2; D call uncertain. V shed 1 base and J shed 0 bases, with 9 bases lying between them. This CDR3 is 16 amino acids long. Germline CDR1 is MNHNY and CDR2 is SVGAGI (reference sequence). The CDR3 region is CASSYFSGPNTGELFF. CDR3 coding DNA: TGTGCCAGCAGTTACTTCTCCGGTCCGAACACCGGGGAGCTGTTTTTT.

The gene calls are TRBV10-1 and TRBJ2-3, with TRBD2 matching 13 bases. Germline loops: CDR1 WNHNN, CDR2 SYGVQD (reference sequence). This CDR3 spans 16 amino acids. V lost 2 bases to trimming and J lost 6 bases; unmatched junction nucleotides: 5. The CDR3 bases are TGCGCCAGCAGTGAGACTAGCGGGAGGGCCGCGGATACGCAGTATTTT. Protein product: CASSETSGRAADTQYF.